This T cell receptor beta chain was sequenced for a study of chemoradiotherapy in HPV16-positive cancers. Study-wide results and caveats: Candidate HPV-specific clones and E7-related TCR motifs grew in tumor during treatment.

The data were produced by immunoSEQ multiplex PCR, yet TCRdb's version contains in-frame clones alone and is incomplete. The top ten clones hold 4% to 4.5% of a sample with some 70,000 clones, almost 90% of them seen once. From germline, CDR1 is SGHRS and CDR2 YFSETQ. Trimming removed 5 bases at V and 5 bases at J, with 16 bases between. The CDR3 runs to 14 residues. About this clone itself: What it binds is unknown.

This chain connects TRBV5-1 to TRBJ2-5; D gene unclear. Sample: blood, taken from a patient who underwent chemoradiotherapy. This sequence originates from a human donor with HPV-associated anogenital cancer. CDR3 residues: CASSFGSLGETQYF. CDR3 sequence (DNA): TGCGCCAGCAGTTTCGGGTCTCTCGGCGAGACCCAGTACTTC. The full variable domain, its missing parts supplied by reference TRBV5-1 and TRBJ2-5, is KAGVTQTPRYLIKTRGQQVTLSCSPISGHRSVSWYQQTPGQGLQFLFEYFSETQRNKGNFPGRFSGRQFSNSRSEMNVSTLELGDSALYLCASSFGSLGETQYFGPGTRLLVL.